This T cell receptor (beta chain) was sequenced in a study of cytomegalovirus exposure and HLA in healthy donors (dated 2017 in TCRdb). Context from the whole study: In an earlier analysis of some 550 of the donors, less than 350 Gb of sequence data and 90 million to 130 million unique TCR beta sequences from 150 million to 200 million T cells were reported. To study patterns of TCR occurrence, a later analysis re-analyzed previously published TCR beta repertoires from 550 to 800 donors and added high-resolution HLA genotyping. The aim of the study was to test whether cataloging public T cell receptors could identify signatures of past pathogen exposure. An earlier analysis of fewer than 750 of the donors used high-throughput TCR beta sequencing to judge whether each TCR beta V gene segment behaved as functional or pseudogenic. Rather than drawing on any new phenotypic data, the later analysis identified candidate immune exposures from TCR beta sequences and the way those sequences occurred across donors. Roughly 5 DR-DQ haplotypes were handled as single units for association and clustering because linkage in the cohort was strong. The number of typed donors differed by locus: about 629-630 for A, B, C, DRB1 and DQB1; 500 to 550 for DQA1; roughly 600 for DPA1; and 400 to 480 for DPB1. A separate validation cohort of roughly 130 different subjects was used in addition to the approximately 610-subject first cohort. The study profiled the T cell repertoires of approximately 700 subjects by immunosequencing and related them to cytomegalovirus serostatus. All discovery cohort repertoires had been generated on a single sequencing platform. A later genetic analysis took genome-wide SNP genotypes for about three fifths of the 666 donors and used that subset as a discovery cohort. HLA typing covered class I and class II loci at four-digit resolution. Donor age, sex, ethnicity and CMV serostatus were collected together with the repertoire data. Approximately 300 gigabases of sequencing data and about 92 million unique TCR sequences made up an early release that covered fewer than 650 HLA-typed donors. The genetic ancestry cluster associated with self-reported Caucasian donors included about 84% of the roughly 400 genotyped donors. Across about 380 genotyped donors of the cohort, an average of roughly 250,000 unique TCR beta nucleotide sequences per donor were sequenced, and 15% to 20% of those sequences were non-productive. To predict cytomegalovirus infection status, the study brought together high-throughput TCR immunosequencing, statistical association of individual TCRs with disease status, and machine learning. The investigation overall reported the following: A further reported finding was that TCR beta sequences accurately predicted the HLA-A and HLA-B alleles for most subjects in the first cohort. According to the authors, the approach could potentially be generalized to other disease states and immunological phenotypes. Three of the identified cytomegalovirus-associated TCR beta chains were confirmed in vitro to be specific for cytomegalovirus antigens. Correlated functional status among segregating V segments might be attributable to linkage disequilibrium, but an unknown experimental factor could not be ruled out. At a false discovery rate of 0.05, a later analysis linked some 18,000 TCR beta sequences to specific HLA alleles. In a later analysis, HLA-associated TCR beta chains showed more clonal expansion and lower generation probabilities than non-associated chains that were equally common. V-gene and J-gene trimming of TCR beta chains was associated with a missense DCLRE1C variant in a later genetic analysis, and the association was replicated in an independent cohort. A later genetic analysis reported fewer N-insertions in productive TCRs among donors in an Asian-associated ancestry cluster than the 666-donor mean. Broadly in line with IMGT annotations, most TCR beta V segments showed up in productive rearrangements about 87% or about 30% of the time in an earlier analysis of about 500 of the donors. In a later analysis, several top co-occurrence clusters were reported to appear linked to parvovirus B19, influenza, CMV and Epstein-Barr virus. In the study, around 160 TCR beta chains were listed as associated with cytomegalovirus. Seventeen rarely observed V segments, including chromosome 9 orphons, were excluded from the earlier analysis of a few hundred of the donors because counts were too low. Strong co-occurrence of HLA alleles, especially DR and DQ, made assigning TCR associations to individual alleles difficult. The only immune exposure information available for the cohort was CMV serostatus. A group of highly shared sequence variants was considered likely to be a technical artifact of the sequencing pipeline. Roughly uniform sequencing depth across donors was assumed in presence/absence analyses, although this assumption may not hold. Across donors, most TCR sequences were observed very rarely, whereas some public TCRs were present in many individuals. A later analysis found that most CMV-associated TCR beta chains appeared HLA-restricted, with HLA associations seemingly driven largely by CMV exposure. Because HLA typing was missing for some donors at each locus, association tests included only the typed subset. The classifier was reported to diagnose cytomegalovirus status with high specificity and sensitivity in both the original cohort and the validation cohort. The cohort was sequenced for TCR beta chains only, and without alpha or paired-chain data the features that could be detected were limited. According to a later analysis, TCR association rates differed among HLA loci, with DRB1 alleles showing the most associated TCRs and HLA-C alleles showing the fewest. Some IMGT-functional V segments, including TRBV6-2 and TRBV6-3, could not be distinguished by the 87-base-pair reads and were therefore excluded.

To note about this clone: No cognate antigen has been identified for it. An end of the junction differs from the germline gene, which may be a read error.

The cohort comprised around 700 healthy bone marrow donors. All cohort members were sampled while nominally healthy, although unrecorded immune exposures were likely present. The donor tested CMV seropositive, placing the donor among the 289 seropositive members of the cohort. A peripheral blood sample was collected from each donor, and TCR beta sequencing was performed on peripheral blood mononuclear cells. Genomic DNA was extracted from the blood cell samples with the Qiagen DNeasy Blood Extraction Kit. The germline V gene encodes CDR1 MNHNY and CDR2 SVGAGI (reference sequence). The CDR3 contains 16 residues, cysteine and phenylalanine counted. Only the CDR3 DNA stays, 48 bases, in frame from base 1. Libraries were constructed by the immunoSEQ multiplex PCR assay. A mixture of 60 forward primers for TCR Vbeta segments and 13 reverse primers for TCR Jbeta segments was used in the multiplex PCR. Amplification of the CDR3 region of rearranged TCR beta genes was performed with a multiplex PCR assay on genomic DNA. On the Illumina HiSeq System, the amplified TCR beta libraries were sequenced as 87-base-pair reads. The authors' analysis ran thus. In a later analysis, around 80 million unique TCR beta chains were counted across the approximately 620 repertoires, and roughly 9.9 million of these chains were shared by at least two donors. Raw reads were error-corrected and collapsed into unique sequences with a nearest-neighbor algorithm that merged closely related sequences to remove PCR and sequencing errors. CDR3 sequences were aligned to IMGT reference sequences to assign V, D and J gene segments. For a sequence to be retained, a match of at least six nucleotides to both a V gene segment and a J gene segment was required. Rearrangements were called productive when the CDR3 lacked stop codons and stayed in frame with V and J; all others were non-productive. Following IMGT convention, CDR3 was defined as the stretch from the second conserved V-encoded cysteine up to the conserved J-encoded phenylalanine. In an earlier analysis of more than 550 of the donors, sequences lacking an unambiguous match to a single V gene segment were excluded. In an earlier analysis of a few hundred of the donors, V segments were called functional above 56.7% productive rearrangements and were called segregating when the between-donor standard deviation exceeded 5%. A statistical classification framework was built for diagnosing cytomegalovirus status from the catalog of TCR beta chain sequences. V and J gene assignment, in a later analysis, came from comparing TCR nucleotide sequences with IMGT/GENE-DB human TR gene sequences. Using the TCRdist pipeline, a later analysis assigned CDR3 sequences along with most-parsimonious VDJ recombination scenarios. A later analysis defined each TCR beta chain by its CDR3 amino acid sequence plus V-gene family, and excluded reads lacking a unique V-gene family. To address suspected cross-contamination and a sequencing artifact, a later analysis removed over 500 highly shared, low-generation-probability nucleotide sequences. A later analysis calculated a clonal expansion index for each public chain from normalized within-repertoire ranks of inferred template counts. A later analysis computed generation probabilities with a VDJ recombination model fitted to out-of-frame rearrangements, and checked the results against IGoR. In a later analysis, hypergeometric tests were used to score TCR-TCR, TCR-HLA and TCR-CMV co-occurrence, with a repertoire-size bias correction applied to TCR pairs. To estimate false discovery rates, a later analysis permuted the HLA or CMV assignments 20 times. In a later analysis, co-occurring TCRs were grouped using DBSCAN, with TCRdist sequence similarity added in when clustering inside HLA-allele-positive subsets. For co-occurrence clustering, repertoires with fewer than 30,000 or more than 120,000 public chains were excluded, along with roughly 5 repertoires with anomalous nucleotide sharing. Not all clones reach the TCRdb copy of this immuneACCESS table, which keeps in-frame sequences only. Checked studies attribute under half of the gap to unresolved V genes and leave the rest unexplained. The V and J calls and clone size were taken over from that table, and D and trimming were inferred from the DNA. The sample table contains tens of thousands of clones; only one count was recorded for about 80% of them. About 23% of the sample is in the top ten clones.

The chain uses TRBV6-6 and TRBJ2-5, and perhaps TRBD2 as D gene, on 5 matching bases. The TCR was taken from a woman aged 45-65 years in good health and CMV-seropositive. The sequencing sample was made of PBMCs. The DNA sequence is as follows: TGTGCCAGCAGTTCCGGTGGGTCTAGCCTCAAAGAGTCCCAGTACTTC. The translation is CASSSGGSSLKESQYF.